These 23 T cell receptor beta chains share one sample of origin, sequenced in a study of technical replicates of blood from a few donors. Sequencing used immunoSEQ multiplex PCR; TCRdb keeps in-frame clones, though not all of them. Of about 70,000 clones in the sample, about 94% were seen once. Sequences were obtained from T cells isolated from PBMCs. These receptors originate from a human donor in good health.

This sequence joins TRBV6-4 and TRBJ2-3; D is possibly TRBD1 (5 bases). The CDR3 is made up of 13 amino acids. The V and J ends lost 3 bases and 2 bases respectively, with 6 bases between them. Germline values: CDR1 MRHNA, CDR2 SNTAGT. CDR3 region: CASSEQVTDTQYF. CDR3 nucleotides: TGTGCCAGCAGTGAACAGGTCACAGATACGCAGTATTTT.

The chain is built from TRBV5-4 and TRBJ1-3; D call uncertain. The CDR3 consists of 14 residues. V was clipped by 4 bases and J by 2 bases, with 10 bases between them. CDR1 SGHNT and CDR2 YYREEE come from the germline V gene (reference sequence). CDR3 DNA sequence: TGTGCCAGCAGCGCGGGCACAACTGGAAACACCATATATTTT. Translating gives CASSAGTTGNTIYF.

V usage is TRBV9 and J usage is TRBJ2-1; 10 positions match TRBD2. The V gene's germline CDR1 is SGDLS and CDR2 YYNGEE. After removal of 0 bases from V and 7 bases from J, the junction contained 7 bases not matched to a gene. The CDR3 covers 16 residues. The DNA for the CDR3 is TGTGCCAGCAGCGTAGGGGCTAGCGGGAGAAGGAATGAGCAGTTCTTC. It encodes CASSVGASGRRNEQFF.

This chain links TRBV7-9 with TRBJ2-5; D not certain. This CDR3 comprises 9 residues. V was trimmed by 11 bases and J by 3 bases, leaving 4 bases between them. The germline V gene encodes CDR1 SEHNR and CDR2 FQNEAQ (reference sequence). The CDR3 sequence is CAVKETQYF. DNA of the CDR3: TGTGCCGTCAAAGAGACCCAGTACTTC.

The V and J genes are TRBV5-1 and TRBJ2-1, with D possibly being TRBD1 (6 bases). V dropped 2 bases and J dropped 7 bases, with 7 bases sitting between them. The CDR3 runs 12 residues. The germline CDR1 and CDR2 sequences are SGHRS and YFSETQ. The CDR3 protein is CASSFTGNEQFF. In DNA, the CDR3 is TGCGCCAGCAGCTTCACAGGGAATGAGCAGTTCTTC.

This clone was observed a single time. V and J are TRBV11-2 and TRBJ2-7, with D tentatively TRBD2 (6 bases). This CDR3 has 15 residues. The germline V gene has CDR1 SGHAT and CDR2 FQNNGV. Trimming took off 4 bases at V and 6 bases at J, with 19 bases between the two ends. The CDR3 protein is CASSWGDSLRREQYF. For the CDR3, the DNA is TGTGCCAGCAGCTGGGGGGACTCCCTAAGGCGCGAGCAGTACTTC.

This sequence joins TRBV19 and TRBJ1-5; 8 nucleotides match TRBD1. Trimming cost V 1 base and J 3 bases; bases outside gene matches: 2. Germline CDR1 and CDR2: LNHDA and SQIVND (reference sequence). The CDR3 consists of 15 residues. CDR3: CASSIVGQANQPQHF. CDR3 nucleotide sequence: TGTGCCAGTAGTATAGTGGGACAGGCCAATCAGCCCCAGCATTTT.

The chain carries TRBV7-2 and TRBJ2-5; tentative D call: TRBD2 (5 bases). This CDR3 comprises 15 residues. The V gene's germline CDR1 is SGHTA and CDR2 FQGNSA. V was clipped by 3 bases and J by 0 bases, with 11 bases between them. The CDR3 DNA reads TGTGCCAGCAGCTTCTCCGGGGTTTACCAAGAGACCCAGTACTTC. It codes for CASSFSGVYQETQYF.

The count of this clone is one. The chain links TRBV4-3 to TRBJ2-1, with TRBD1 identical over 10 bases. The trim removed 1 base at V and 2 bases at J, leaving 2 bases unmatched. CDR1 and CDR2 (germline): LGHNA, YSLEER. This CDR3 contains 16 residues. In DNA, the CDR3 is TGCGCCAGCAGCCAAGTGGGACAGGGGACCTACAATGAGCAGTTCTTC. It yields the protein CASSQVGQGTYNEQFF.

Here the CDR3 reads CSVEEVAAGNEQFF. CDR3 nucleotide sequence: TGCAGCGTTGAAGAGGTTGCAGCGGGGAACGAGCAGTTCTTC. The genes are TRBV29-1 and TRBJ2-1; 7 bases are shared with TRBD2. Per the germline V gene, CDR1 is SQVTM and CDR2 is ANQGSEA. The CDR3 is made up of 14 amino acids. V was clipped by 0 bases and J by 10 bases; unmatched bases: 9.

The rearrangement joins TRBV4-2 to TRBJ1-2, with TRBD1 identical over 7 bases. The trim removed 4 bases at V and 3 bases at J, leaving 11 bases unmatched. Germline-derived CDR1 and CDR2 are LGHNA and YNFKEQ. CDR3 length: 16 residues. CDR3 sequence (DNA): TGTGCCAGCAGCCGGTATACGACAGGGATTGACTATGGCTACACCTTC. This translates into CASSRYTTGIDYGYTF.

This chain uses TRBV19 with TRBJ1-5; 10 nucleotides line up with TRBD1. This CDR3 has 16 amino acids. J lost 9 bases, V lost 8 bases, and 16 bases had no gene match. From germline, CDR1 is LNHDA and CDR2 SQIVND (reference sequence). The CDR3 sequence is CASQDRGFYPEGPQHF. DNA for the CDR3: TGTGCCAGTCAGGACAGGGGGTTCTACCCGGAAGGGCCCCAGCATTTT.

The rearrangement joins TRBV27 to TRBJ2-1, with 8 nucleotides matching TRBD2. V trimming: 2 bases; J trimming: 4 bases; junction bases outside the gene matches: 1. Germline CDR1 MNHEY, CDR2 SMNVEV (reference sequence). The CDR3 loop spans 14 amino acids. CDR3 DNA: TGTGCCAGCAGTTTAGCGGGGGGATACAATGAGCAGTTCTTC. Its protein is CASSLAGGYNEQFF.

The chain employs TRBV29-1 and TRBJ1-1; 9 positions agree with TRBD1. CDR3 length equals 14 residues. Per germline, CDR1 SQVTM and CDR2 ANQGSEA. With V trimmed by 6 bases and J by 5 bases, 10 bases remained unmatched. CDR3 residues: CSVWTGAVGTEAFF. As DNA, the CDR3 is TGCAGCGTCTGGACAGGGGCGGTTGGGACTGAAGCTTTCTTT.

The chain has TRBV6-6 and TRBJ2-7, with a tentative D call TRBD2 (6 bases). The germline V gene encodes CDR1 MNHNY and CDR2 SVGAGI (reference sequence). CDR3 size: 12 residues. The V end was cut by 6 bases, the J end by 6 bases, with 12 bases between. The DNA of the CDR3 is TGTGCCAGCAGACCTTATAGCGGCGAGCAGTACTTC. The encoded protein is CASRPYSGEQYF.

J is TRBJ2-7 and V is TRBV5-5; D is unclear. The V and J ends lost 2 bases and 6 bases respectively, with 9 bases between them. Per germline, CDR1 SGHKS and CDR2 YYEKEE (reference sequence). This CDR3 has 12 amino acids. CDR3 nucleotide sequence: TGTGCCAGCAGCTTCCTACCACGCGAGCAGTACTTC. Translating gives CASSFLPREQYF.

The genes are TRBV7-6 and TRBJ1-2, with D tentatively TRBD1 (6 bases). Germline lookup yields CDR1 SGHVS and CDR2 FNYEAQ. Trimming pared 4 bases from V and 4 bases from J, leaving 13 bases between. This CDR3 comprises 14 residues. CDR3 in amino acids: CASSYIRGSYGYTF. The CDR3 DNA is TGTGCCAGCAGCTATATCAGGGGTAGCTATGGCTACACCTTC.

This chain connects TRBV4-2 to TRBJ2-1; D is undetermined. The CDR3 has 14 residues. Germline loops: CDR1 LGHNA, CDR2 YNFKEQ. Trimming stripped 0 bases from V and 10 bases from J, with 13 bases between. The CDR3 DNA follows: TGTGCCAGCAGCCAAGATCTAGATTATGGCGAGCAGTTCTTC. Protein: CASSQDLDYGEQFF.

The rearrangement links TRBV9 to TRBJ2-1, with 10 bases aligning to TRBD2. The V gene end was trimmed by 3 bases and the J gene end by 8 bases; junction bases not matched to a gene: 11. The CDR3 runs 16 residues. Germline V gene sequence: CDR1 SGDLS, CDR2 YYNGEE. The CDR3 protein is CASSALTLAGEHEQFF. DNA of the CDR3: TGTGCCAGCAGCGCCTTAACCCTAGCGGGAGAACATGAGCAGTTCTTC.

V gene TRBV12-5 combines with J gene TRBJ2-1; 7 bases align to TRBD1. Germline V lookup: CDR1 LGHNT, CDR2 FRNRAP. The CDR3 sequence is 15 residues long. J lost 5 bases, V lost 5 bases, and 9 bases had no gene match. This CDR3 reads CASGPTGTANNEQFF. CDR3 in DNA: TGTGCTAGTGGTCCAACCGGGACAGCTAACAATGAGCAGTTCTTC.

J is TRBJ2-7 and V is TRBV30, with a weak D call TRBD2 (5 bases). Germline CDR1 and CDR2: GTSNPN and SVGIG (reference sequence). V dropped 1 base and J dropped 6 bases, with 13 bases sitting between them. The CDR3 length is 13 residues. CDR3: CAWSGLSPGEQYF. DNA of the CDR3: TGTGCCTGGAGTGGACTATCGCCCGGCGAGCAGTACTTC.

This rearrangement joins TRBV19 to TRBJ2-7; D not resolved. From germline, CDR1 is LNHDA and CDR2 SQIVND (reference sequence). Trimming left V 1 base short and J 3 bases short, with 7 bases between. The CDR3 consists of 13 residues. The CDR3 DNA reads as TGTGCCAGTAGTATAGCCCCCTACTACGAGCAGTACTTC. Protein sequence: CASSIAPYYEQYF.

V gene TRBV6-1 combines with J gene TRBJ2-2; tentative D call: TRBD2 (5 bases). The CDR3 is 13 amino acids. Germline loops: CDR1 MNHNS, CDR2 SASEGT. Deletions cut 6 bases from V and 4 bases from J, with 9 bases between. CDR3 sequence reads: CASRASITGELFF. DNA for the CDR3: TGTGCCAGCAGAGCTAGCATCACCGGGGAGCTGTTTTTT.